This T cell receptor beta chain was retrieved from a study of vaccination and CD4 T cells after COVID-19. Sequenced with the Oncomine TCR Beta short-read assay was DNA taken from cultured CD4+ T cells. TCRdb used MiXCR to reprocess the PCR reads, holding one entry per CDR3 protein. The sample yields roughly 9,000 distinct CDR3 sequences, around 48% seen once. Regarding this clonotype: As yet, its antigen is unknown.

Treatment described: approximately nine-day PBMC culture with coronavirus spike peptide pools or control peptides (ViraFEST assay). Those CD4+ T cells from the unexposed donor predate the COVID-19 pandemic (2011-2018). Notes on the study in general: Spike mono-reactivity was found in 304 of the 307 vaccine-specific clones identified in convalescent patients.

The material sequenced was CD4+ T cells from blood, cultured in vitro. This clonotype was obtained from a human donor in good health.

Here the CDR3 reads CASRPLAGGPGELFF. The CDR3 nucleotides read TGTGCCAGCAGACCGCTAGCGGGGGGACCCGGGGAGCTGTTTTTT. The genes are TRBV12-3 or TRBV12-4 and TRBJ2-2; 11 positions agree with TRBD2. V gave up 6 bases and J gave up 6 bases; unmatched junction bases: 6. CDR3 length equals 15 residues.